The rows below give T cell receptor beta chains drawn from one sample of a study of T cells in Graves' hyperthyroidism and ophthalmopathy. TCRdb re-derived calls from the multiplex PCR reads in MiXCR, one entry per CDR3 protein. The table shows 360,000 or so distinct CDR3 sequences, with approximately 16% occurring only once. Sequenced input: blood. These receptors were collected from a woman aged 55-69 years with Graves' ophthalmopathy. CDR3s include the opening cysteine and the closing phenylalanine or tryptophan. The D gene is left open where the match is weak. A clone size is listed for some rows: how often the clone was seen (once, few, many), or a class if it is expanded.

D gene	V gene	J gene	clone size	CDR3 DNA	CDR3 protein
TRBD2	TRBV9	TRBJ2-3	NA	TGTGCCAGCAGCACCGGACTAGCGGGTAGCACAGATACGCAGTATTTT	CASSTGLAGSTDTQYF
NA	TRBV10-2	TRBJ2-1	NA	TGCGCCAGCAGTCGTGGGGGGAGCGGGCAGTACAATGAGCAGTTCTTC	CASSRGGSGQYNEQFF
NA	TRBV3-1	TRBJ2-5	many	TGTGCCAGCAGCCGTGAAATAGCAGAGACCCAGTACTTC	CASSREIAETQYF
NA	TRBV11-2	TRBJ2-3	many	TGTGCCAGCAGCTTAGGTGGGCAGGGTCTGCCAGATACGCAGTATTTT	CASSLGGQGLPDTQYF
NA	TRBV6-9	TRBJ2-7	NA	TGTGCCAGCAGTTACGACTGGCGGGAGCAGTACTTC	CASSYDWREQYF
TRBD1	TRBV28	TRBJ1-5	many	TGTGCCAGCAGTATCCGACAGGGTAGCAATCAGCCCCAGCATTTT	CASSIRQGSNQPQHF
NA	TRBV28	TRBJ1-2	many	TGTGCCAGCACTCCACCGGGGCCATATGGCTACACCTTC	CASTPPGPYGYTF
TRBD2	TRBV5-1	TRBJ2-1	few	TGCGCCAGCAGCTTCTCCCTAGCGGGACGAACAACTTTTTACAATGAGCAGTTCTTC	CASSFSLAGRTTFYNEQFF
NA	TRBV7-9	TRBJ1-1	many	TGTGCCAGCAGCTCTCAGGGCTCGGAAGCTTTCTTT	CASSSQGSEAFF
TRBD1	TRBV28	TRBJ2-4	few	TGTGCCAGCAGTTTCAGGGGGCGGGTGTACTTC	CASSFRGRVYF
NA	TRBV11-2	TRBJ1-3	many	TGTGCCAGCAGCTTGGAACCCTGGGGCATCGGGAACACCATATATTTT	CASSLEPWGIGNTIYF
TRBD2	TRBV5-1	TRBJ2-7	many	TGCGCCAGCGCTGGAGGGACTACAGACTACGAGCAGTACTTC	CASAGGTTDYEQYF
NA	TRBV20-1	TRBJ2-3	NA	TGCAGTGCTAGCGAACACGTCAGAGATACGCAGTATTTT	CSASEHVRDTQYF
NA	TRBV6-1	TRBJ2-4	NA	TGTGCCGGCAGTGAAGTCCCGACGGGTCTAGCCAAAAACATTCAGTACTTC	CAGSEVPTGLAKNIQYF
NA	TRBV3-1	TRBJ2-2	many	TGTGCCAGCAGCCGTGCTGTCCCCGGGGAGCTGTTTTTT	CASSRAVPGELFF